One sample yielded the 6 T cell receptor beta chains listed below, sequenced in a study of post-analysis software for immune sequencing data. TCR beta cDNA libraries had unique molecular identifiers. In TCRdb, the PCR reads were re-called with MiXCR into one record per CDR3 protein. This sample has 500,000 to 600,000 distinct CDR3 sequences, with roughly two fifths found just once. Their antigens are not known. Study results and caveats: When patients were compared with controls, a handful of TRBV segments were more frequent, TRBV5-6, TRBV5-1 and TRBV20-1 among them.

The source material was blood. The receptors come from a girl aged 5 to 17 with multiple sclerosis.

The V gene is TRBV4-1, the J gene TRBJ1-6, with D uncertain. The CDR3 runs to 15 residues. CDR1 and CDR2 (germline): MGHRA, YSYEKL. V was shortened by 0 bases and J by 7 bases, with 10 bases between the two germline ends. CDR3 in DNA: TGCGCCAGCAGCCAAGAAGATACTTGGAATTCACCCCTCCACTTT. Amino acids: CASSQEDTWNSPLHF.

Here the CDR3 DNA reads TGCGCCAGCAGCCCGGGACTAGCGGCGGGAATAGCCAAAAACATTCAGTACTTC. Amino acids: CASSPGLAAGIAKNIQYF. The chain has TRBV4-1 and TRBJ2-4, with 11 positions matching TRBD2. The CDR3 loop spans 18 amino acids. The germline V gene encodes CDR1 MGHRA and CDR2 YSYEKL. V trimming: 4 bases; J trimming: 0 bases; junction bases outside the gene matches: 8.

The V and J genes are TRBV29-1 and TRBJ2-1; 7 nucleotides line up with TRBD2. CDR1 is SQVTM and CDR2 is ANQGSEA in the germline V gene. This CDR3 spans 15 amino acids. Trimming cost V 5 bases and J 4 bases; bases outside gene matches: 11. DNA for the CDR3: TGCAGCGTTAGGGGCCCCAGCGGGGATTACAATGAGCAGTTCTTC. Translating it yields CSVRGPSGDYNEQFF.

This sequence joins TRBV12-3 or TRBV12-4 and TRBJ1-6; D gene ambiguous. The CDR3 runs 12 residues. Trimming shortened V by 6 bases and J by 13 bases, and 13 bases separated the two germline ends. The CDR3 DNA reads TGTGCCAGCAGAACCACAGTAATGCCCCTCCACTTT. Its translation: CASRTTVMPLHF.

The rearrangement links TRBV24-1 to TRBJ2-1; weak D call: TRBD2 (6 bases). The CDR3 covers 16 residues. Germline lookup yields CDR1 KGHDR and CDR2 SFDVKD. The V and J ends lost 5 bases and 2 bases respectively, with 15 bases between them. CDR3 residues: CATSGGETRTYNEQFF. The CDR3 DNA follows: TGTGCCACCAGTGGGGGGGAGACACGGACCTACAATGAGCAGTTCTTC.

This chain joins TRBV4-1 and TRBJ2-3, with a tentative D call TRBD2 (5 bases). CDR1 MGHRA and CDR2 YSYEKL come from the germline V gene. V was shortened by 3 bases and J by 0 bases, with 13 bases between the two germline ends. The CDR3 extends over 16 amino acids. The CDR3 loop reads CASSQFGLASTDTQYF. The CDR3 DNA reads as TGCGCCAGCAGCCAGTTTGGGCTAGCCAGCACAGATACGCAGTATTTT.